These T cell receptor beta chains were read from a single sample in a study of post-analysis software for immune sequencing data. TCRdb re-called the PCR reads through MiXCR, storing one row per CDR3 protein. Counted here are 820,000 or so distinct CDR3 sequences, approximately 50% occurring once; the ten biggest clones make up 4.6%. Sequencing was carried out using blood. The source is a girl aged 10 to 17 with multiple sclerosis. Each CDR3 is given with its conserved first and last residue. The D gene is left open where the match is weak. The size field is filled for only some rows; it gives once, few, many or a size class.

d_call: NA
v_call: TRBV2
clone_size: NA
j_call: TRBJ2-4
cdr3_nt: TGTGCCAGCAGTGAATCTAGGGCCAAAAACATTCAGTACTTC
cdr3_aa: CASSESRAKNIQYF

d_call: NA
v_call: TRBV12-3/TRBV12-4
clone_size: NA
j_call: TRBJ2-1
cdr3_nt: TGTGCCAGCATCCTAATTGGGAGCTCCTACAATGAGCAGTTCTTC
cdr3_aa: CASILIGSSYNEQFF

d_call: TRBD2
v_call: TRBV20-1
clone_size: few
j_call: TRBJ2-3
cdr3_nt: TGCAGTGCTCATACTAGCGGGGGTCCCACAGATACGCAGTATTTT
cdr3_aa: CSAHTSGGPTDTQYF

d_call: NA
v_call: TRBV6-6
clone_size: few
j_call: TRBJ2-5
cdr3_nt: TGTGCCAGCAGTTACTCCGGGCAGGGAGAGACCCAGTACTTC
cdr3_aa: CASSYSGQGETQYF

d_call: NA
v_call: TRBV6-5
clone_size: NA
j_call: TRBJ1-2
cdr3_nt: TGTGCCAGCAGTCCCCACCCGACAGGAAACTATGGCTACACCTTC
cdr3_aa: CASSPHPTGNYGYTF

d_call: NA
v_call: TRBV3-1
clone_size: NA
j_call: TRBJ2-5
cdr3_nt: TGTGCCAGCAGCCAAGCGGGACGGTACCGCGAGACCCAGTACTTC
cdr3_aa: CASSQAGRYRETQYF

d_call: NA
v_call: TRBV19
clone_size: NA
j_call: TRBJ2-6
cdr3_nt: TGTGCCAGTAGTATCCAGCGGGCTGGGGCCAACGTCCTGACTTTC
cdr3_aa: CASSIQRAGANVLTF

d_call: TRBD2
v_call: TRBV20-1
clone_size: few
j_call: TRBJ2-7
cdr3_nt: TGCAGTGCTAGAGGGGCTAGCGGCATCCCCTACGAGCAGTACTTC
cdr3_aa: CSARGASGIPYEQYF

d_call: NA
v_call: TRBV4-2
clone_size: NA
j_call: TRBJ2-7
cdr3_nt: TGTGCCAGCAGCCAAGTGGGGAGATACGAGCAGTACTTC
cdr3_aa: CASSQVGRYEQYF

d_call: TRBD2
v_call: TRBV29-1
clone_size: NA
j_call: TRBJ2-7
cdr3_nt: TGCAGCGTTAATAGCGGGAGGGCTGGCTACAATGAGCAGTACTTC
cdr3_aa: CSVNSGRAGYNEQYF

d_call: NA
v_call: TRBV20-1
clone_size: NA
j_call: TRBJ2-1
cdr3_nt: TGCAGTGCTAGAGATCCTGCGACGGATTACAATGAGCAGTTCTTC
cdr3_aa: CSARDPATDYNEQFF

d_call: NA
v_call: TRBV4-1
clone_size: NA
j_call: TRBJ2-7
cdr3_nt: TGCGCCAGCAGCCAAGAGTGGGCCCTAGTGCCGGGGGAGCAGTACTTC
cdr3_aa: CASSQEWALVPGEQYF

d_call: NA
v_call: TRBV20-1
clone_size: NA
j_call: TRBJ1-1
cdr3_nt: TGCAGTGCCCTTAACTACATCGGGACACTCCACACTGAAGCTTTCTTT
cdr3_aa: CSALNYIGTLHTEAFF

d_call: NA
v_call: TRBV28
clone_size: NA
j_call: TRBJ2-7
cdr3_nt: TGTGCCAGCAGTACATCGGACGAGCAGTACTTC
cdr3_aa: CASSTSDEQYF

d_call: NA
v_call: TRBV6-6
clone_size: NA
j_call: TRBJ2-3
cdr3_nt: TGTGCCAGCAGTTACGACCGGGATACGCAGTATTTT
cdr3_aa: CASSYDRDTQYF

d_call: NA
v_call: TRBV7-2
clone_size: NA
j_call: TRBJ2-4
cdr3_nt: TGTGCCAGCAGCTTGACAGGAGGATGGTCCAAAAACATTCAGTACTTC
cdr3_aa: CASSLTGGWSKNIQYF

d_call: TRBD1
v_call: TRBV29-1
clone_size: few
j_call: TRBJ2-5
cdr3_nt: TGCAGCGCCGGAAGGGACAGGGGATCACAGTACTTC
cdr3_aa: CSAGRDRGSQYF

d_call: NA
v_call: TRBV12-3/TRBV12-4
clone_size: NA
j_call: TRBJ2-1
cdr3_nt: TGTGCCAGCAGCTTCTTAGGTGTCCATGAGCAGTTCTTC
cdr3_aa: CASSFLGVHEQFF

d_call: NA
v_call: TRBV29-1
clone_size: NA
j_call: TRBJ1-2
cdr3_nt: TGCAGCGTCGCCCTTTTAGTGGGCTATGGCTACACCTTC
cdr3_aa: CSVALLVGYGYTF

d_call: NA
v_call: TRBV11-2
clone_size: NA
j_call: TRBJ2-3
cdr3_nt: TGTGCCAGCAGCATCGGCTCGGAGCGGATCACAGATACGCAGTATTTT
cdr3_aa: CASSIGSERITDTQYF

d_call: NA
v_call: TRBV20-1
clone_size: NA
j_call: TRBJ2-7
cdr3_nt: TGCAGTGCAACCAGCGGACTCTCCTACGAGCAGTACTTC
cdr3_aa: CSATSGLSYEQYF

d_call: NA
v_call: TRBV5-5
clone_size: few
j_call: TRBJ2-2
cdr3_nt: TGTGCCAGCAGCTTGGCCCACGATGAGCTGTTTTTT
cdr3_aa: CASSLAHDELFF

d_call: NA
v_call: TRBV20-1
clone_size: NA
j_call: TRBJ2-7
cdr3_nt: TGCAGTGCTAGAGAGGCGGGGGCCCACCGTGGGTACGAGCAGTACTTC
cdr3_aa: CSAREAGAHRGYEQYF

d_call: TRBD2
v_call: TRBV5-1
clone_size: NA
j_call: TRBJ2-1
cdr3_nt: TGCGCCAGCAGCTTCCCAACTAGCGCGGGTGAGCAGTTCTTC
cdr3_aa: CASSFPTSAGEQFF

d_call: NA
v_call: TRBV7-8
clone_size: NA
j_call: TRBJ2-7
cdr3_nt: TGTGCCAGCAGCCTAGGGGGGGGAGGTTGGGAGCAGTACTTC
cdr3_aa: CASSLGGGGWEQYF

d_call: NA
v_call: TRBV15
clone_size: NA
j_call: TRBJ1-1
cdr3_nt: TGTGCCACCCTCCTTAAGGGGAACACTGAAGCTTTCTTT
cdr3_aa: CATLLKGNTEAFF

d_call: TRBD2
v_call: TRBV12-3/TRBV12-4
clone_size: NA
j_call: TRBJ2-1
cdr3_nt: TGTGCCAGCAGAGTTAGCGGGGGGGCTTCAAGAGGTGAGCAGTTCTTC
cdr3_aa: CASRVSGGASRGEQFF

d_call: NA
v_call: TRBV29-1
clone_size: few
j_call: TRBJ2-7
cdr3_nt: TGCAGCGTTTTGAATGTGGTAAATTACGAGCAGTACTTC
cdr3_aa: CSVLNVVNYEQYF

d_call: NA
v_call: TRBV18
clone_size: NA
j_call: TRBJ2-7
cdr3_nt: TGTGCCAGCTCACCACTCGACCATCTGGGCGAGCAGTACTTC
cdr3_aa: CASSPLDHLGEQYF

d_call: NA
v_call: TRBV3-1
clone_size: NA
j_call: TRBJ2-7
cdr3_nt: TGTGCCAGCAGCCAAGATTCTGGCAGGAGTCGATCCTACGAGCAGTACTTC
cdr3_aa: CASSQDSGRSRSYEQYF

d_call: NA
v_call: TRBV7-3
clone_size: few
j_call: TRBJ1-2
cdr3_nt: TGTGCCAGCAGCTTATCGGCACAAGCCCCCTATGGCTACACCTTC
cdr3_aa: CASSLSAQAPYGYTF

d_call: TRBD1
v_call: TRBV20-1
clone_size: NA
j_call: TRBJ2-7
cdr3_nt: TGCAGTGCTTGTACCGGGACAGGGGCCTACGAGCAGTACTTC
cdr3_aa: CSACTGTGAYEQYF

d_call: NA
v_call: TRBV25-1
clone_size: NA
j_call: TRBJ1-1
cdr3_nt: TGTGCCAGCAGTGTGCCCGGGGGCACTGAAGCTTTCTTT
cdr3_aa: CASSVPGGTEAFF

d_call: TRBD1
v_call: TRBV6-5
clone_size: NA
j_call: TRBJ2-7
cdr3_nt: TGTGCCAGCAGTTATGGAGGGACAGGGGGCGAGCAGTACTTC
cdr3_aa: CASSYGGTGGEQYF

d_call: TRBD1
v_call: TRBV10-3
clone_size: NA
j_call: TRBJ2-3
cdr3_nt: TGTGCCACGCAGGGGGCCGCCACAGATACGCAGTATTTT
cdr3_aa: CATQGAATDTQYF

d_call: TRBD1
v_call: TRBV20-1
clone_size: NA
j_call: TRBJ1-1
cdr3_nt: TGCAGTGCTAGGGGGACAGTCGTGGCTTTCTTT
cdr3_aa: CSARGTVVAFF

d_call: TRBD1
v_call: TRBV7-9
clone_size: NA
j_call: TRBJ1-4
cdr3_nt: TGTGCCAGCAGCTACAGGGGTACGAATGAAAAACTGTTTTTT
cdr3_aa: CASSYRGTNEKLFF

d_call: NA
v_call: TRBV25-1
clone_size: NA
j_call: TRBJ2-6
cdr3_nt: TGTGCCAGCAGTGAATCTGGGAGAGGGGCCAACGTCCTGACTTTC
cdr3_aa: CASSESGRGANVLTF

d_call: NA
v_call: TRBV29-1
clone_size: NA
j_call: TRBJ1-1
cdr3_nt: TGCAGCGTTGAAGTTGAAGGGCGGTCCACTGAAGCTTTCTTT
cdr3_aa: CSVEVEGRSTEAFF

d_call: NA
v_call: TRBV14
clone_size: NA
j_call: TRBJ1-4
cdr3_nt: TGTGCCAGCGGCCAAGTGGGAGCAACTAATGAAAAACTGTTTTTT
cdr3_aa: CASGQVGATNEKLFF

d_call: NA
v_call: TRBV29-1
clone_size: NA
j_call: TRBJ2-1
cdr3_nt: TGCAGCGTTGATATCGGCCTAGAGCACAATGAGCAGTTCTTC
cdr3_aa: CSVDIGLEHNEQFF

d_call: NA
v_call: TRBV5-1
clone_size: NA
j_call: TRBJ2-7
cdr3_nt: TGCGCCAGCAGCTTGGCCAATTGGAATGGTCCAAACTACGAGCAGTACTTC
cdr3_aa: CASSLANWNGPNYEQYF

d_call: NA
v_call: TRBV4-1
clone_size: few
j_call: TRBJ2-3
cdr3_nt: TGCGCCAGCAGCCAAGGTGTAGGTACGCAGTATTTT
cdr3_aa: CASSQGVGTQYF

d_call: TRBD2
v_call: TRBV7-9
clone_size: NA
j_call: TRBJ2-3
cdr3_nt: TGTGCCAGCAGCTTCCCACTAGCGGGGGTCACAGATACGCAGTATTTT
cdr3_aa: CASSFPLAGVTDTQYF

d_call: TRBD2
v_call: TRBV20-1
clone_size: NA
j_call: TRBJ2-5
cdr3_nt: TGCAGTGCTCCCCCGGCGGGGGTAAGCGAGACCCAGTACTTC
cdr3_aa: CSAPPAGVSETQYF

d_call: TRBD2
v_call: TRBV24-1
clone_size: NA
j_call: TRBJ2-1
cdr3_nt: TGTGCCACCAGTGATAAAGGACTAGCGGGGGGTGAGCAGTTCTTC
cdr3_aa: CATSDKGLAGGEQFF

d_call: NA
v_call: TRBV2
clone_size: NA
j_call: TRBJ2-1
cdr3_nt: TGTGCCAGCAGTGAAGCTGTTGGCAGAACCGGGATGCAGTTCTTC
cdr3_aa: CASSEAVGRTGMQFF

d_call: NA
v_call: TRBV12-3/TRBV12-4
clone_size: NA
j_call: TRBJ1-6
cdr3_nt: TGTGCCAGCAGTTTCGGGGCGACGGCTAGCTCCTATAATTCACCCCTCCACTTT
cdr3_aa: CASSFGATASSYNSPLHF

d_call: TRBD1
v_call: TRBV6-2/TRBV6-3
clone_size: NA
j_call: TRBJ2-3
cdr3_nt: TGTGCCAGCAGTTACCAGGACAGGGGCACAGATACGCAGTATTTT
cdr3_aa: CASSYQDRGTDTQYF

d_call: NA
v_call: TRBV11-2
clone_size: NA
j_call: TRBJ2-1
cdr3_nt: TGTGCCAGCAGCTTAGAACCCAACGGTGAGCAGTTCTTC
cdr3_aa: CASSLEPNGEQFF

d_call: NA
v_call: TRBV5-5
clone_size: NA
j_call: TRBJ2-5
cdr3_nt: TGTGCCAGCAGCTCGGAGGCAGCTCAAGAGACCCAGTACTTC
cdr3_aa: CASSSEAAQETQYF

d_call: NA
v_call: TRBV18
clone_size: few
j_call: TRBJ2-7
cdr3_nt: TGTGCCAGCTCACCACAACCGGGACCCGAGCAGTACTTC
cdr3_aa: CASSPQPGPEQYF

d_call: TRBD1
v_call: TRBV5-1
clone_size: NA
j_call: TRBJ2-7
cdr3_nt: TGCGCCAGCAGCGGGGGACAGGGCAGTTTCTACGAGCAGTACTTC
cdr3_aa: CASSGGQGSFYEQYF

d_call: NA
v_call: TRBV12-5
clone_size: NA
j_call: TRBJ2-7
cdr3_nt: TGTGCTAGTGGTTTGACAGGGTCGGAACCACGGGAGCAGTACTTC
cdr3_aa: CASGLTGSEPREQYF

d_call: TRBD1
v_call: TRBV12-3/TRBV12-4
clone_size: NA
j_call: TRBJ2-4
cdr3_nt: TGTGCCAGCAGTTTCGGACAGGGGGTGGTGCAGTACTTC
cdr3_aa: CASSFGQGVVQYF

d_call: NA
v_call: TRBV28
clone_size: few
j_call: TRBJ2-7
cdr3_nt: TGTGCCAGCAGTCCCCCGGGACACAAGCAGTACTTC
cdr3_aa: CASSPPGHKQYF

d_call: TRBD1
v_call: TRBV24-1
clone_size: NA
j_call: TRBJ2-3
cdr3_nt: TGTGCCACCAGTACAGGGGGCCTCGCAGGTACGCAGTATTTT
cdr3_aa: CATSTGGLAGTQYF

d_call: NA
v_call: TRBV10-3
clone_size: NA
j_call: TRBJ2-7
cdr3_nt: TGTGCCATCAGCGACCCGGGGACTCCGCCCTACGAGCAGTACTTC
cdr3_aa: CAISDPGTPPYEQYF

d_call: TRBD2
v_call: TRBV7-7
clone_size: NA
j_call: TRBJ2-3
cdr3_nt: TGTGCCAGCAGCACGGGACTAGCGGGGGGGGATGATACGCAGTATTTT
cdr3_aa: CASSTGLAGGDDTQYF

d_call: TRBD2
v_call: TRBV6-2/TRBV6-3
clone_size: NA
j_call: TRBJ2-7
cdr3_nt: TGTGCCAGCAGTGACCGACTAGCGGAGACCTACAATGAGCAGTACTTC
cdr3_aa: CASSDRLAETYNEQYF